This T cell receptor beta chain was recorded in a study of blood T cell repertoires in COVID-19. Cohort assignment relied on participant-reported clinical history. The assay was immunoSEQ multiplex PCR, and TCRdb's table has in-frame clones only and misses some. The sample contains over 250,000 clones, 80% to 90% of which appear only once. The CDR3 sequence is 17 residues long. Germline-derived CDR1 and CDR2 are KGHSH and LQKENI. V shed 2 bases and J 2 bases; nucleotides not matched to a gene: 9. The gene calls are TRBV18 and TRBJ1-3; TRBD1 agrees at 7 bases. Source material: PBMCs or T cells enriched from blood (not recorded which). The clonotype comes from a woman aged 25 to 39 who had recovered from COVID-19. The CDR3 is CASSPTSTGSTGNTIYF. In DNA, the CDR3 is TGTGCCAGCTCACCAACTTCGACAGGGAGTACTGGAAACACCATATATTTT.